This T cell receptor beta chain was sequenced in a study of early T cells in non-severe SARS-CoV-2 infection (dated by TCRdb to 2020 to 2023). About the full investigation: TCR sequencing used bulk RNA from unsorted whole blood, so alpha and beta chains could not be paired.

Set within a cohort of healthcare workers in London, UK, this nested case-control study involved weekly PCR testing of nasopharyngeal swabs along with blood sampling. Healthcare workers were recruited during the week of the UK lockdown, between 23 and 31 March 2020, and followed weekly for up to roughly 15 weeks. The investigation overall reported the following: VDJdb matching was skewed toward anti-spike CD8 responses and likely underestimated virus-specific expansions, missing private and CD4 specificities.

The CDR3 holds 13 amino acids from the cysteine to the phenylalanine. CDR3 DNA is the only sequence kept; it has 39 bases, read in frame from the first base. A distance of 8 bases separates the germline ends of V and J, which lose 5 bases and 6 bases respectively. Reading the germline V gene (reference sequence) gives CDR1 MNHNY and CDR2 SVGAGI. This clonotype was picked up many times. Its antigen has not been determined. Base qualities are missing; no much larger clone stands one base away. The library was prepared using 5' RACE. TCRdb lists the instrument as NextSeq 500. To correct for sequencing error and PCR bias, the TCR library protocol tagged individual cDNA molecules with unique molecular identifiers. TCR alpha and beta chains were both sequenced, and the abundances of alpha and beta sequences in each sample were closely correlated with each other. Concerning the study's data processing: Decombinator V4 was used to perform V gene, J gene and CDR3 annotation of TCR sequences. Expanded TCRs were defined as changing significantly between any two time points under a Poisson model with p below 0.0001. Abundances of TCRs were expressed as counts per million after normalisation to the total number of TCRs sequenced in each sample. MAIT TCRs were defined by TRAV1-2 paired with TRAJ12, TRAJ20 or TRAJ33, and iNKT TCRs by TRAV10 paired with TRAJ18. VDJdb, accessed 1 November 2021, was searched for CMV, EBV and SARS-CoV-2 annotated TCRs, excluding TCRs annotated for multiple antigens. TCRdb reprocessing: public reads trimmed at Q25 with fastp, clones called with MiXCR, in-frame beta chains kept. One record per CDR3 amino acid sequence lists the most common genes and DNA. None of the V and J calls come from the authors' own analysis; TCRdb made them. This sample lists 63,000 or so distinct CDR3 sequences; over 9.5% were detected once. The leading ten clones occupy 5% to 7.5% of the sample.

Sequenced input: whole blood. The chain links TRBV6-6 with TRBJ1-6; perhaps TRBD1 is the D gene, with 6 bases matching. This clonotype was obtained from an adult who was a healthcare worker with PCR-confirmed SARS-CoV-2 infection or an uninfected control (not recorded which). The CDR3 in this case is CASSTGSNSPLHF. The DNA sequence is given as TGTGCCAGCAGTACAGGGAGTAATTCACCCCTCCACTTT.